This TCR beta chain was captured by sequencing in a study of blood T cell repertoires in COVID-19. The method was immunoSEQ multiplex PCR; TCRdb's version includes in-frame clones alone and lacks a portion of them. This repertoire shows roughly 50,000 clones, just over 90% found once; its top ten account for around 8.2%. Germline CDR1 is MNHEY and CDR2 is SVGEGT. There are 13 residues in the CDR3. Trimming removed 4 bases from V and 3 bases from J; junction bases left unmatched: 1. The sequencing input was peripheral blood. This chain uses TRBV6-2 or TRBV6-3 with TRBJ1-2, with 8 positions matching TRBD1. This TCR came from a woman between 35 and 50 years old with active COVID-19. CDR3 loop: CASSSDRDYGYTF. The CDR3 DNA reads TGTGCCAGCAGTTCGGACAGGGACTATGGCTACACCTTC.